The next 5 T cell receptor beta chains were all read from a single sample in a study of blood T cell repertoires in COVID-19. Measured with immunoSEQ multiplex PCR; TCRdb has only the in-frame clones, and not every one. The sample includes over 120,000 clones, 70% to 80% seen only once; the top ten take 5%. What was sequenced was peripheral blood. Receptor source: a woman in her 70s with COVID-19, enrolled during active disease.

This clone showed up just once. The chain joins TRBV6-5 to TRBJ1-2; D possibly corresponds to TRBD1 (6 bases). Between the trimmed V and J ends, which lost 7 bases and 3 bases, there was a span of 18 bases. Germline V lookup: CDR1 MNHEY, CDR2 SVGAGI. The CDR3 covers 15 residues. The CDR3 is CASKDSGTNYYGYTF. The CDR3 DNA reads TGTGCCAGCAAAGATTCCGGGACAAACTACTATGGCTACACCTTC.

The chain has TRBV7-2 and TRBJ2-7; D is unclear. The ends were cut back, 4 bases at V and 4 bases at J, with 11 bases in the middle. Germline CDR1 and CDR2: SGHTA and FQGNSA. There are 13 residues in the CDR3. DNA for the CDR3: TGTGCCAGCAGCTCGCCAGATTCATACGAGCAGTACTTC. Translated: CASSSPDSYEQYF.

This clone was seen a handful of times. The chain is built from TRBV24-1 and TRBJ2-1, with a possible D match to TRBD2 (6 bases). V was cut by 5 bases and J by 3 bases, with 10 bases left in between. CDR1 and CDR2 (germline): KGHDR, SFDVKD. This CDR3 contains 14 residues. The CDR3 region has the DNA TGTGCCACCAGTGGAACGGGGGACTACAATGAGCAGTTCTTC. It is translated as CATSGTGDYNEQFF.

This sequence joins TRBV6-5 and TRBJ1-1, with D perhaps TRBD1 (5 bases). V was shortened by 8 bases and J by 10 bases, with 17 bases between the two germline ends. CDR3 size: 12 residues. CDR1 is MNHEY and CDR2 is SVGAGI in the germline V gene. CDR3 protein: CASPTTQGGAFF. The DNA of the CDR3 is TGTGCCAGCCCGACAACCCAGGGAGGAGCTTTCTTT.

The V and J genes are TRBV12-3 or TRBV12-4 and TRBJ1-1, with D unresolved. The CDR3 extends over 12 amino acids. Trimming took off 6 bases at V and 5 bases at J, with 10 bases between the two ends. In DNA, the CDR3 is TGTGCCAGCAGCTTGGCGGTTACTGAAGCTTTCTTT. As protein: CASSLAVTEAFF.